This T cell receptor (beta chain) was observed in a study of beta chain features in type 1 diabetes. Study conclusions and caveats: More deletions and fewer insertions at VDJ junctions were found in patients with type 1 diabetes. Shortening that was moderate but significant affected the TCRB CDR3s of Type 1 diabetes patients in all four CD4+ subsets.

On this clone itself: Antigen specificity is unknown.

One heparinised draw, averaging approximately 120 mL, was taken per donor. The investigators reverse transcribed all of the isolated RNA, so they sequenced expressed TCRB transcripts. The study sequenced naive, central memory and regulatory T cell samples to an average of roughly 3.4 million reads. The repertoire was sequenced with immunoSEQ multiplex PCR; TCRdb's copy has only in-frame clones and lacks some. Of 300,000 to 350,000 clones in the sample, roughly a tenth were seen once. Germline CDR1 reads SGHTA; CDR2 reads FQGNSA. This CDR3 comprises 17 residues. V was clipped by 7 bases and J by 5 bases; unmatched bases: 12.

The receptor was derived from a man younger than 40 with type 1 diabetes. The gene calls are TRBV7-2 and TRBJ2-2; 11 bases are shared with TRBD2. Sample: central memory CD4+ T cells from blood. The CDR3 DNA is TGTGCCAGCACCCCACTAATAGCGGGGGGGCTGACCGGGGAGCTGTTTTTT. This encodes CASTPLIAGGLTGELFF.